This T cell receptor beta chain came from a study of early T cells in non-severe SARS-CoV-2 infection. The wider study: Unsorted whole-blood RNA was sequenced in bulk, leaving chains unpaired.

Whole-study results and caveats: There was a bias toward anti-spike CD8 responses in VDJdb matching, which missed private and CD4 specificities.

Individual cDNA molecules each received unique molecular identifiers attached to them. From the 5' RACE reads, TCRdb called clonotypes with MiXCR, one entry per CDR3 protein. The sample consists of about 56,000 distinct CDR3 sequences, roughly a tenth of them appearing once. The V and J ends lost 4 bases and 4 bases respectively, with 14 bases between them. Germline lookup yields CDR1 KGHDR and CDR2 SFDVKD. The CDR3 runs 15 residues. This clonotype was recorded many times. Its antigen is not known. The J gene is TRBJ2-3, the V gene TRBV24-1, with a tentative D call TRBD2 (6 bases). Sequenced material: whole blood. The clonotype was recovered from an adult who was a healthcare worker with PCR-confirmed SARS-CoV-2 infection or an uninfected control (not recorded which). The CDR3 region has the DNA TGTGCCACCAGTGACCCCGCGCGGGGAGCAGATACGCAGTATTTT. Its protein product is CATSDPARGADTQYF.